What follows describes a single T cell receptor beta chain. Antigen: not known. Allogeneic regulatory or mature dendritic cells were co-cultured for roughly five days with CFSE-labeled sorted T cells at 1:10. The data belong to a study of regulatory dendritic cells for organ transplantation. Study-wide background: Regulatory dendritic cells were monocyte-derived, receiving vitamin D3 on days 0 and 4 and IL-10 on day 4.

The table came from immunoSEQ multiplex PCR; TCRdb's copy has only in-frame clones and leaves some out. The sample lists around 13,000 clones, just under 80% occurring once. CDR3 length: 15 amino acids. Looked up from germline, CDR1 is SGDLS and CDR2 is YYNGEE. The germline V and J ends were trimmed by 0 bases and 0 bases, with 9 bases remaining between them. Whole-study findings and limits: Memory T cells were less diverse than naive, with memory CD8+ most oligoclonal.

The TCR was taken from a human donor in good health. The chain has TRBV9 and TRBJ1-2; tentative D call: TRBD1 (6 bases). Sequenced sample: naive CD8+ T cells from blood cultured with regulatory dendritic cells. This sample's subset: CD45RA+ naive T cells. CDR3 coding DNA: TGTGCCAGCAGCGTAGGGGCAGGGGCTAACTATGGCTACACCTTC. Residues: CASSVGAGANYGYTF. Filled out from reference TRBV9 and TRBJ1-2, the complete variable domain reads DSGVTQTPKHLITATGQRVTLRCSPRSGDLSVYWYQQSLDQGLQFLIQYYNGEERAKGNILERFSAQQFPDLHSELNLSSLELGDSALYFCASSVGAGANYGYTFGSGTRLTVV.